This TCR beta chain originates from a study of early T cells in non-severe SARS-CoV-2 infection. Overall study context: Whole-blood bulk RNA, unsorted, was sequenced, and chains were unpaired.

A few counts support this clonotype. Its antigen remains unknown. Study conclusions and caveats: Lookups in VDJdb leaned toward anti-spike CD8 responses and missed private and CD4 specificities.

In the library, individual cDNA molecules carried attached unique molecular identifiers. From the 5' RACE reads, TCRdb called clonotypes with MiXCR, one entry per CDR3 protein. The table includes tens of thousands of distinct CDR3 sequences, 4.5% to 5.5% detected once. The V gene's germline CDR1 is SGHDN and CDR2 FVKESK. Between the trimmed V and J ends, which lost 2 bases and 4 bases, there was a span of 6 bases. The CDR3 spans 13 residues. The chain links TRBV14 to TRBJ1-5, with no clear D. This sequence was found in an adult who was a healthcare worker with PCR-confirmed SARS-CoV-2 infection or an uninfected control (not recorded which). The sample was whole blood. The CDR3 DNA sequence: TGTGCCAGCAGCCAATACGTGAATCAGCCCCAGCATTTT. It translates to CASSQYVNQPQHF.